The 21 T cell receptor beta chains below were found in one sample sequenced in a study of blood T cell repertoires in COVID-19. Clones were sequenced by immunoSEQ multiplex PCR, and TCRdb holds only the in-frame ones, with some missing. The sample holds 45,000 to 70,000 clones; 75% to 90% are singletons and the top ten take 13% to 15%. Sequenced sample: peripheral blood. All receptors derive from a woman in her fifties or sixties with active COVID-19.

V usage is TRBV9 and J usage is TRBJ2-5, with 7 bases identical to TRBD1. Germline CDR1 reads SGDLS; CDR2 reads YYNGEE. J was trimmed by 2 bases and V by 4 bases; bases with no gene match: 8. The CDR3 is 15 amino acids. CDR3 nucleotides: TGTGCCAGCAGCCTAGCCGGGACAGCACAAGAGACCCAGTACTTC. This gives the protein CASSLAGTAQETQYF.

The chain uses TRBV6-6 and TRBJ2-2; TRBD2 matches at 7 bases. Germline assignment: CDR1 MNHNY and CDR2 SVGAGI (reference sequence). The CDR3 has 16 residues. With 2 bases clipped from V and 3 bases from J, the junction kept 6 bases outside the gene matches. Here the CDR3 DNA reads TGTGCCAGCAGTTACCCCCGCGGGGGAGACACCGGGGAGCTGTTTTTT. It yields the protein CASSYPRGGDTGELFF.

In its sample, this clone ranks as medium-sized. V is TRBV4-1 and J is TRBJ2-7; possible D gene TRBD2, 6 bases. The ends were cut back, 1 base at V and 3 bases at J, with 22 bases in the middle. CDR1 is MGHRA, CDR2 YSYEKL, per germline. The CDR3 loop spans 18 amino acids. CDR3 loop: CASSQVSSGGPSIYEQYF. The CDR3 DNA reads as TGCGCCAGCAGCCAAGTATCGAGTGGAGGGCCATCAATCTACGAGCAGTACTTC.

The rearrangement uses TRBV5-1 and TRBJ2-7; TRBD1 aligns across 9 bases. J lost 5 bases, V lost 3 bases, and 6 bases had no gene match. CDR1 and CDR2 from the germline V gene are SGHRS and YFSETQ. The CDR3 has 14 residues. CDR3 sequence: CASSSTGGQNEQYF. The DNA of the CDR3 is TGCGCCAGCAGCTCGACAGGGGGTCAAAACGAGCAGTACTTC.

The chain carries TRBV7-3 and TRBJ2-1; the match to TRBD1 covers 8 bases. V lost 4 bases to trimming and J lost 10 bases; unmatched junction nucleotides: 6. Germline V gene lookup returns CDR1 SGHTA and CDR2 FQGTGA. This CDR3 contains 13 residues. DNA for the CDR3: TGTGCCAGCAGCTCAGGACAGGGCGGAGAGCAGTTCTTC. It yields the protein CASSSGQGGEQFF.

This chain connects TRBV10-2 to TRBJ1-1, with D possibly being TRBD1 (5 bases). Germline V gene data show CDR1 as WSHSY and CDR2 as SAAADI. V lost 6 bases, J lost 4 bases, and 12 bases lay in between. This CDR3 has 13 amino acids. The CDR3 protein is CASSVETVTEAFF. The CDR3 nucleotides are TGCGCCAGCAGCGTGGAGACAGTCACTGAAGCTTTCTTT.

The chain links TRBV18 to TRBJ2-2; TRBD1 matches 8 bases. This CDR3 region has 14 residues. Germline V gene sequence: CDR1 KGHSH, CDR2 LQKENI. Trimming cost V 6 bases and J 6 bases; bases outside gene matches: 6. The chain's CDR3 is CASSHQTGAGELFF. The CDR3 DNA reads TGTGCCAGCTCTCACCAGACAGGGGCCGGGGAGCTGTTTTTT.

The rearrangement joins TRBV7-2 to TRBJ1-2; 7 bases align to TRBD1. J gave up 3 bases and V 0 bases, and 4 bases lay outside the gene matches. The CDR3 loop spans 15 amino acids. From germline, CDR1 is SGHTA and CDR2 FQGNSA. The CDR3 here is CASSLATGPHYGYTF. The CDR3 nucleotides read TGTGCCAGCAGCTTAGCGACAGGGCCTCACTATGGCTACACCTTC.

The chain recombines TRBV19 with TRBJ1-5, with 8 bases identical to TRBD1. CDR1 is LNHDA, CDR2 SQIVND, per germline (reference sequence). V lost 7 bases and J lost 7; bases outside the gene matches: 9. This CDR3 has 14 residues. CDR3 nucleotide sequence: TGTGCCAGTAATGACAGGGGTCTTAGACAGCCCCAGCATTTT. It yields the protein CASNDRGLRQPQHF.

The CDR3 sequence is CASSFAGDRQPQHF. CDR3 bases: TGTGCCAGCAGCTTCGCCGGAGACAGACAGCCCCAGCATTTT. The rearrangement joins TRBV13 to TRBJ1-5, with a tentative D call TRBD1 (5 bases). Germline assignment: CDR1 PRHDT and CDR2 FYEKMQ (reference sequence). The CDR3 sequence is 14 residues long. V lost 3 bases and J 7 bases, leaving 13 bases between the germline ends. The entire variable domain, with the rest obtained from reference TRBV13 and TRBJ1-5, is as follows: AAGVIQSPRHLIKEKRETATLKCYPIPRHDTVYWYQQGPGQDPQFLISFYEKMQSDKGSIPDRFSAQQFSDYHSELNMSSLELGDSALYFCASSFAGDRQPQHFGDGTRLSIL.

The gene calls are TRBV4-2 and TRBJ1-4; D remains unclear. Germline CDR1 LGHNA, CDR2 YNFKEQ. V lost 0 bases and J 7 bases, leaving 24 bases between the germline ends. The CDR3 loop spans 19 amino acids. The CDR3 here is CASSQDIDAKPPGGEKLFF. CDR3 sequence (DNA): TGTGCCAGCAGCCAAGATATTGACGCTAAACCGCCGGGTGGTGAAAAACTGTTTTTT.

The chain is built from TRBV5-1 and TRBJ1-6; 10 nucleotides align to TRBD1. Losses at the gene ends were 3 bases for V and 8 bases for J; bases not matched to a gene: 5. Germline CDR1 reads SGHRS; CDR2 reads YFSETQ. The CDR3 has 15 residues. The CDR3 spells CASSSRQGADSPLHF. The DNA of the CDR3 is TGCGCCAGCAGCTCAAGACAGGGGGCCGATTCACCCCTCCACTTT.

CDR3 region: CASSAISYYGYTF. In nucleotides, the CDR3 is TGTGCCAGCAGCGCTATCTCTTACTATGGCTACACCTTC. The rearrangement uses TRBV7-2 and TRBJ1-2; no reliable D call. CDR3 length equals 13 residues. Deletions cut 5 bases from V and 3 bases from J, with 10 bases between. CDR1 is SGHTA, CDR2 FQGNSA, per germline.

The CDR3 DNA is TGTGCCATCAGTCCCGGGACAGGATTTAACTATGGCTACACCTTC. This encodes CAISPGTGFNYGYTF. The genes are TRBV10-3 and TRBJ1-2; 8 bases map to TRBD1. J gave up 1 base and V 5 bases, and 6 bases lay outside the gene matches. This CDR3 spans 15 amino acids. Germline-derived CDR1 and CDR2 are ENHRY and SYGVKD.

V usage is TRBV7-3 and J usage is TRBJ2-3; maybe TRBD2 (5 bases). With 5 bases removed from V and 2 bases from J, the gap between germline ends came to 11 bases. CDR1 and CDR2 from the germline V gene are SGHTA and FQGTGA. This CDR3 has 14 residues. The CDR3 sequence: CASSLGVTTDTQYF. CDR3 nucleotide sequence: TGTGCCAGCAGCCTGGGAGTTACCACAGATACGCAGTATTTT. Complete variable domain (other parts from reference TRBV7-3 and TRBJ2-3): GAGVSQTPSNKVTEKGKYVELRCDPISGHTALYWYRQSLGQGPEFLIYFQGTGAADDSGLPNDRFFAVRPEGSVSTLKIQRTERGDSAVYLCASSLGVTTDTQYFGPGTRLTVL.

The chain has TRBV2 and TRBJ2-7; a weak D match, TRBD2 (5 bases). V was pared by 7 bases and J by 2 bases, with 15 bases between. Germline assignment: CDR1 SNHLY and CDR2 FYNNEI. The CDR3 runs to 14 residues. The CDR3 bases are TGTGCCAGCAATGTGGCGGGTGTTACCTACGAGCAGTACTTC. Residues: CASNVAGVTYEQYF.

The J gene is TRBJ1-2, the V gene TRBV6-5, with no clear D. Deletions cut 5 bases from V and 4 bases from J, with 17 bases between. Germline V gene lookup returns CDR1 MNHEY and CDR2 SVGAGI. The CDR3 spans 15 residues. CDR3 coding DNA: TGTGCCAGCAGTACAGATCCCTTAGTGGCCTATGGCTACACCTTC. Protein product: CASSTDPLVAYGYTF.

The chain is built from TRBV9 and TRBJ1-3; D is ambiguous. This CDR3 spans 15 amino acids. The germline gives CDR1 SGDLS, CDR2 YYNGEE. V lost 0 bases, J lost 0 bases, and 7 bases lay in between. DNA of the CDR3: TGTGCCAGCAGCGTAGGGGCAATCTCTGGAAACACCATATATTTT. Translated: CASSVGAISGNTIYF.

This chain links TRBV6-6 with TRBJ1-3; a possible D gene is TRBD1 (6 bases). The germline gives CDR1 MNHNY, CDR2 SVGAGI (reference sequence). Trimming pared 5 bases from V and 0 bases from J, leaving 17 bases between. The CDR3 consists of 17 residues. In DNA, the CDR3 is TGTGCCAGCAGTCGAGTACACAGGGCCAGCTCTGGAAACACCATATATTTT. This sequence encodes CASSRVHRASSGNTIYF.

The sample holds one count of this clone. The CDR3 spells CASRPGQLINYGYTF. In DNA form, the CDR3 reads TGTGCCAGCAGACCGGGACAGCTGATTAACTATGGCTACACCTTC. The chain uses TRBV28 and TRBJ1-2, with 7 bases identical to TRBD1. From germline, CDR1 is MDHEN and CDR2 SYDVKM. The CDR3 runs 15 residues. Trimming cost V 6 bases and J 1 base; bases outside gene matches: 8.

The rearrangement uses TRBV10-3 and TRBJ2-3, with D perhaps TRBD2 (6 bases). The germline V gene encodes CDR1 ENHRY and CDR2 SYGVKD. V lost 3 bases, J lost 1 base, and 11 bases lay in between. CDR3 length: 15 amino acids. Here the CDR3 DNA reads TGTGCCATCAGTGATGGGGACTCGCGCACAGATACGCAGTATTTT. It is translated as CAISDGDSRTDTQYF.